The clone carrying this TCR beta chain showed up many times. Its antigen is currently unknown. Quantitative 5'-RACE was performed with molecular barcodes, and it yielded the TCR beta libraries. TCRdb processed the 5' RACE reads anew with MiXCR; each CDR3 protein has one entry. The data hold about 460,000 distinct CDR3 sequences, with approximately 5% observed a single time. These data are taken from a study of CD8 T cells in ankylosing spondylitis. The CDR3 loop spans 15 amino acids. Deletions cut 1 base from V and 2 bases from J, with 12 bases between. Overall study results and limits: Within ankylosing spondylitis blood, a TCR beta motif made up of fewer than ten highly homologous variants appeared to be characteristic.

This TCR was recovered from a male donor with ankylosing spondylitis. Material for sequencing was blood, either unsorted or a sorted T cell fraction (not recorded which). The rearrangement links TRBV12-3 or TRBV12-4 to TRBJ2-7; D remains ambiguous. CDR3 region: CASSLGAGIPYEQYF. DNA for the CDR3: TGTGCCAGCAGTTTAGGGGCAGGTATTCCCTACGAGCAGTACTTC.